This TCR beta chain was sequenced for a study of blood T cell repertoires in COVID-19. The CDR3 covers 14 residues. Germline V gene sequence: CDR1 KGHSH, CDR2 LQKENI. The J segment lost 9 bases and the V segment lost 2 bases, leaving 3 bases of the junction unmatched. This clone was found a few times. Only in-frame clones appear in the TCRdb table, and some are missing; sequencing was by immunoSEQ multiplex PCR. The table lists about 370,000 clones, around 87% of them singletons. The receptor was derived from a man aged 18-30 years with active or convalescent COVID-19. V usage is TRBV18 and J usage is TRBJ2-1; 11 bases are a match to TRBD2. Sequenced sample: peripheral blood. CDR3 amino acids: CASSPELAGGEQFF. CDR3 DNA sequence: TGTGCCAGCTCACCAGAGCTAGCGGGAGGTGAGCAGTTCTTC.